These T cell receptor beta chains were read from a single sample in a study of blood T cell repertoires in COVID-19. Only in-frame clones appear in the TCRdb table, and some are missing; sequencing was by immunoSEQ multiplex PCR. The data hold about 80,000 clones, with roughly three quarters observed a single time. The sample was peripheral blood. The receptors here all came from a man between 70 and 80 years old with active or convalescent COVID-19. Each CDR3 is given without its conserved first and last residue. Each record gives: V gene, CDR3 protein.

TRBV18	ASSPGTGRDTEAF
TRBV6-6	ASSYGTSNQPQH
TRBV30	AWQGLGSNQPQH
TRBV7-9	ASGGPAEGGYT
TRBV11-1	ASSLRRSATSEQY
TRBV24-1	ATSDSTGDLNQPQH
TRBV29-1	SAKGISGANTGELF
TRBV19	ASNIGQGANQPQH
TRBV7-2	ASSLQGVVTGANVLT
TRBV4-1	ASSQGRGFYNEQF
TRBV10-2	ASSESRTSLGDTQY
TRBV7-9	ASSLTGYEPQH
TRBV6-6	ASSKGTTQETQY
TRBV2	ASTDRDSNQPQH
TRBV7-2	ASRSRGTGELF
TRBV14	ASSLSSDRETPRGANVLT
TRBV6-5	ASSPSRARAMGYT
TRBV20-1	SASGAEGTIDYSNQPQH
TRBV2	ASTITGRDYGYT
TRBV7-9	ASSLRGNYGYT
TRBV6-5	ASTYEGDNEQF
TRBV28	ASRESGINEKLF
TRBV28	ASSLRYEQY
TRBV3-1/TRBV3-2	ASSQGTSSYNEQF
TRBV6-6	ASKSTGKQETQY
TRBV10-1	ASRLLPNNSPLH
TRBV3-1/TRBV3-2	ASSPDLVGVFI
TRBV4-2	ASSQDTPRTAPNGYT
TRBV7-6	ASSLVGGSVYNEQF
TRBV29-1	STHRDTNMNTEAF
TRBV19	ASRPQVGTEAF
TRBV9	ASHTTLGGELF
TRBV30	AWGDGAKNIQY
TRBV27	ASRPLTGGGEQF
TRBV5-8	ASSPVGGGADTQY
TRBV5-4	ASSPPRGNTDTQY
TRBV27	ASSMYNPGYEKLF
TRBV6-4	ANYTGTSRGEQY
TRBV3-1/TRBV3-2	ASSQDRGPEQF
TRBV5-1	ASSRRGGQETQY
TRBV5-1	ASSEQGRESPLH
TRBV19	ASRDRGNQPQH
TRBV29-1	SVASGSGNTIY
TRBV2	ASSLGTGWETQY
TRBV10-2	ASSWGGADQPQH
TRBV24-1	ATSQDEKGYT
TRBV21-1	ARRGSGANVLT
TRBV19	ATLSGGYNEQF